This T cell receptor beta chain was obtained from a study of prognosis after radiotherapy for stage I lung cancer. About the study: Non-small cell lung cancer patients at stage I were enrolled between early 2018 and 2019.

From genomic DNA, two-round multiplex PCR was used to amplify TCR beta CDR3. First-round PCR amplification was performed with primers specific to each TRBV and TRBJ gene. TCRdb passed the multiplex PCR reads through MiXCR, listing each CDR3 protein once. The data show more than 9,500 distinct CDR3 sequences, roughly a third seen once. This clonotype was counted ten times or more. The antigen is unknown. Whole-study results and caveats: Among expanded TCR clones, tumor specificity was not determined.

The CDR3 contains 16 residues. Unmatched junction bases numbered 9, after V lost 5 bases and J lost 2 bases. Per the germline V gene, CDR1 is LGHNA and CDR2 is YNFKEQ. The receptor was isolated from a donor over 45 with non-small cell lung cancer. The chain joins TRBV4-2 to TRBJ2-3; 8 bases fit TRBD2. The sample consisted of PBMCs, taken before or after stereotactic body radiation therapy (not recorded which). In DNA, the CDR3 is TGTGCCAGCAGCTCACTTGCGGGGGGCCTCACAGATACGCAGTATTTT. Encoded protein: CASSSLAGGLTDTQYF.